These 5 T cell receptor beta chains came from one sample sequenced in a study of blood T cells in healthy people across ages. Alongside a J-beta primer mix, a sample-barcoded 5' primer served in a second PCR lasting roughly 6 to 11 cycles. One entry per CDR3 protein, called by TCRdb with MiXCR from the 5' RACE reads. The sample consists of approximately 1.5 million distinct CDR3 sequences, about 35% of them appearing once. The specimen was blood. The receptors originated from a woman aged 30 to 39 in good health.

This clonotype was recorded a few times. This chain uses TRBV29-1 with TRBJ1-1, with D possibly being TRBD1 (6 bases). V lost 4 bases to trimming and J lost 6 bases, with 15 bases between them. CDR1 is SQVTM, CDR2 ANQGSEA, per germline. This CDR3 is built from 13 residues. The CDR3 nucleotides are TGCAGCGTTGCCAAATCCAACAGGGCTGAAGCTTTCTTT. This gives the protein CSVAKSNRAEAFF. Full variable domain (rest looked up from reference TRBV29-1 and TRBJ1-1): SAVISQKPSRDICQRGTSLTIQCQVDSQVTMMFWYRQQPGQSLTLIATANQGSEATYESGFVIDKFPISRPNLTFSTLTVSNMSPEDSSIYLCSVAKSNRAEAFFGQGTRLTVV.

The rearrangement joins TRBV7-8 to TRBJ2-2, with D possibly being TRBD1 (5 bases). In germline, CDR1 is SGHVS, CDR2 FQNEAQ. This CDR3 region has 16 residues. The V end lost 4 bases, the J end lost 6 bases, and 18 bases lay between the germline ends. In DNA form, the CDR3 reads TGTGCCAGCAGCTATCGCGGCCAGGGCGGTTCCGGGGAGCTGTTTTTT. Translation gives CASSYRGQGGSGELFF.

The chain uses TRBV12-3 or TRBV12-4 and TRBJ1-5; 9 nucleotides match TRBD1. The V gene end was trimmed by 5 bases and the J gene end by 7 bases; junction bases not matched to a gene: 12. The CDR3 is 16 residues long. The chain's CDR3 is CASSHGQGHWGQPQHF. The CDR3 bases are TGTGCCAGCAGTCATGGACAGGGGCATTGGGGCCAGCCCCAGCATTTT.

This clonotype was observed a few times. The rearrangement uses TRBV28 and TRBJ1-2; no firm D call. V gave up 8 bases and J gave up 3 bases, with 7 bases separating them. The CDR3 is 11 amino acids. CDR1 and CDR2 (germline): MDHEN, SYDVKM. The CDR3 DNA is TGTGCCAGCGGGTCTGACTATGGCTACACCTTC. Translated, it gives CASGSDYGYTF.

This clonotype was picked up a small number of times. The rearrangement joins TRBV7-9 to TRBJ1-6, with no clear D. V lost 2 bases and J 5 bases, leaving 16 bases between the germline ends. CDR1 and CDR2 from the germline V gene are SEHNR and FQNEAQ (reference sequence). The CDR3 length is 17 residues. CDR3 sequence (DNA): TGTGCCAGCAGCTTACTTGGACCCAGTCCGGATAATTCACCCCTCCACTTT. As protein: CASSLLGPSPDNSPLHF.